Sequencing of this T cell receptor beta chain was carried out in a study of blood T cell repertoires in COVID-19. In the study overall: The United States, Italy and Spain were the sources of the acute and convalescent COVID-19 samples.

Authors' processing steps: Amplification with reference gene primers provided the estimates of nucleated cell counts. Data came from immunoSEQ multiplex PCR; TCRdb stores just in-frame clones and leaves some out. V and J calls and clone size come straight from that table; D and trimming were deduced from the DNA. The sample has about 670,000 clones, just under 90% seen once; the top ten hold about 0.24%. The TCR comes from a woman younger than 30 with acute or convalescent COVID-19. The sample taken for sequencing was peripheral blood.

The CDR3 is CASSESSVGAGGYYGYTF. CDR3 coding DNA: TGCGCCAGCAGTGAGTCCAGCGTGGGTGCAGGAGGTTACTATGGCTACACCTTC. The J gene is TRBJ1-2, the V gene TRBV10-1; D remains ambiguous. CDR1 WNHNN and CDR2 SYGVQD come from the germline V gene (reference sequence). This CDR3 is 18 amino acids long. V lost 0 bases and J 3 bases, leaving 20 bases between the germline ends.